This T cell receptor (beta chain) was recovered during a study of low-dose radiotherapy and immunotherapy resistance in tumors (dated by TCRdb to the early 2020s). About the study as a whole: In Cohort 1, 0.5 Gy per fraction was delivered every 2 weeks, and a total PTV dose of 6.5 Gy was prescribed. Randomization of trial participants into treatment groups was not performed. Starting on cycle 1 day 1, patients took 300 mg of aspirin by mouth once daily for four cycles. Cyclophosphamide 200 mg/m2 was administered intravenously every two weeks, one day before each radiation and immunotherapy administration. In Cohort 2, 1 Gy per fraction was delivered every two weeks, for a total of 13 Gy over 26 weeks. Patients were given nivolumab as a 240 mg flat dose every two weeks and ipilimumab at 1 mg/kg every six weeks, with both drugs delivered intravenously. Eight patients were included in the translational analysis, namely three from the first dose cohort plus the first five from the second dose cohort.

What the time point label conveys for this sample: after trial treatment. Per the publication, the treatment or condition label means: LDRT plus nivolumab, ipilimumab, low-dose cyclophosphamide and aspirin (RACIN trial). The donors came from RACIN, which was a single-arm phase I dose-escalation trial that paired nivolumab and ipilimumab with aspirin, low-dose cyclophosphamide and low-dose radiotherapy. Patients with advanced, TIL-negative solid tumors were considered eligible. Sequencing was carried out with an Illumina HiSeq 2500. Superscript III and a set of TRAV- and TRBV-specific primers were used to synthesize first-strand cDNA, so that both TCRalpha and TCRbeta chains were covered. TCRs were amplified with Phusion for 20 PCR cycles, with a constant-region primer paired with the adapter attached to the V primers. The MessageAmp II aRNA Amplification Kit was used to amplify the isolated mRNA, with in vitro transcription run for 16 hours at 37 degrees C. mRNA for TCR sequencing was isolated with the Dynabeads mRNA DIRECT Purification Kit. Indexed Illumina adapters were added in a second Phusion PCR of around 23 cycles, and the PCR products were purified with AMPure XP beads. The study's own analysis went as follows. Custom Perl scripts were used to pool TCR sequences that encoded the same protein, to remove out-of-frame sequences, and to calculate the abundance of each clonotype. TCR sequences supported by only a single read were excluded from analysis. The metrics used to describe the repertoires included Shannon entropy, Gini index, clonality, richness, and the frequency of TCRs shared between repertoires. Using fastp at Q25 and MiXCR, TCRdb reprocessed the public reads and kept productive beta chains. One record per CDR3 amino acid sequence lists the most common genes and DNA. TCRdb, not the original authors, processed these V and J calls. Recorded for this sample are roughly 100,000 distinct CDR3 sequences; 20% to 25% of them occurred a single time. About 13% of the sample belongs to the ten largest clones.

This clonotype was found many times. No cognate antigen has been identified for it. No much larger clone is present one base from it, and per-base qualities are unavailable. From a lookup of the germline V gene, CDR1 and CDR2 are SNHLY and FYNNEI. Counted from cysteine to phenylalanine, this CDR3 has 11 amino acids. Only the CDR3 DNA stays, 33 bases, in frame from base 1. V loses 6 bases at its end and J loses 7 bases; junction bases beyond the gene matches: 0. The TCR sequence derives from a female donor with ovarian cancer. Sequencing used PBMCs, obtained after low-dose radiotherapy plus immunotherapy. The chain uses TRBV2 and TRBJ1-1, with 9 junctional bases fitting TRBD1. The CDR3: CASRTGGEAFF. The DNA is as follows: TGTGCCAGCAGGACAGGGGGTGAAGCTTTCTTT.